The rows below give T cell receptor beta chains drawn from one sample of a study of blood T cell repertoires in COVID-19. The table came from immunoSEQ multiplex PCR; TCRdb's copy has only in-frame clones and leaves some out. The data show about 230,000 clones, approximately 87% seen once. The sequencing sample was made of peripheral blood. Receptors originate from a woman between 65 and 79 years old with active or convalescent COVID-19. CDR3s include the opening cysteine and the closing phenylalanine or tryptophan. Each record gives: V gene, clone size, D gene, J gene, CDR3 DNA, CDR3 protein. D genes are given only for firm matches. Clone sizes are given selectively: once, few, many, or a class where the clone is expanded.

TRBV4-3	-	TRBD2	TRBJ2-1	TGCGCCAGCAGCCATGATCATAGCGGGGGTCCCGGGAATGAGCAGTTCTTC	CASSHDHSGGPGNEQFF
TRBV27	few	TRBD1	TRBJ1-1	TGTGCCAACCCGACAGGGCAGGGCACTGAAGCTTTCTTT	CANPTGQGTEAFF
TRBV21-1	-	-	TRBJ2-7	TGTGCCAGCAGCAAAGTCGGTTTGACAGGGGACGAGCAGTACTTC	CASSKVGLTGDEQYF
TRBV19	-	TRBD1	TRBJ1-2	TGTGCCAGTACGCCCTGGCAGGGGGGCGGCTACACCTTC	CASTPWQGGGYTF
TRBV7-9	few	TRBD2	TRBJ2-1	TGTGCCAGCAGCCCCCGGGGTAGCGTGGGACTAAATGAGCAGTTCTTC	CASSPRGSVGLNEQFF
TRBV6-5	-	TRBD2	TRBJ2-5	TGTGCCAGCAGTTACGATCGGGGGGTAGGGCGAGAGACCCAGTACTTC	CASSYDRGVGRETQYF
TRBV28	-	-	TRBJ1-2	TGTGCCAGCAGAGGGGGGGGGAATTATGGCTACACCTTC	CASRGGGNYGYTF
TRBV29-1	-	-	TRBJ1-3	TGCAGCGCGGCAGGGGACGCTGGAAACACCATATATTTT	CSAAGDAGNTIYF
TRBV2	few	TRBD1	TRBJ1-5	TGTGCCAGCAGTCCCCAGGGACAGGGTGGACAGCCCCAGCATTTT	CASSPQGQGGQPQHF
TRBV10-3	-	TRBD1	TRBJ1-1	TGTGCCATCAGTACCCGGGGACAGGAGCTTGAAGCTTTCTTT	CAISTRGQELEAFF
TRBV5-1	-	TRBD1	TRBJ1-2	TGCGCCAGCAGCTTCGGACAGGCTGGAGACTATGGCTACACCTTC	CASSFGQAGDYGYTF
TRBV18	-	TRBD1	TRBJ1-5	TGTGCCAGCTCGACAGGACAGGGCCACAATCAGCCCCAGCATTTT	CASSTGQGHNQPQHF
TRBV7-3	-	-	TRBJ1-1	TGTGCCAGCAGCTCCCAGGGTGGAGAGACTGAAGCTTTCTTT	CASSSQGGETEAFF
TRBV18	-	TRBD1	TRBJ1-1	TGTGCCAGCTCACCAATCGGACAGGGGGACCCGGCTTTCTTT	CASSPIGQGDPAFF
TRBV3-1/TRBV3-2	-	-	TRBJ2-2	TGTGCCAGCAGCCAAGATACGGTTAACACCGGGGAGCTGTTTTTT	CASSQDTVNTGELFF
TRBV2	-	TRBD2	TRBJ2-1	TGTGCCAGCGGACCCCGGGGGGGCGGGCATCTGTTCTTC	CASGPRGGGHLFF
TRBV3-1/TRBV3-2	-	TRBD1	TRBJ1-1	TGTGCCAGCAGCTTCGGACAGGGAGAAGAAGCTTTCTTT	CASSFGQGEEAFF
TRBV27	-	-	TRBJ1-4	TGTGCCAGCAGTTTAGGGGCAGGGGTCAGCGAAAAACTGTTTTTT	CASSLGAGVSEKLFF
TRBV28	-	TRBD1	TRBJ1-2	TGTGCCAGCAGGACCGGGACAGGGGGCGGCTACACCTTC	CASRTGTGGGYTF
TRBV5-1	-	-	TRBJ2-7	TGCGCCAGCAGCTTGGGACAGATCTACGAGCAGTACTTC	CASSLGQIYEQYF
TRBV5-1	-	-	TRBJ2-2	TGCGCCAGCAGCCCCCAGGGCTTCAGCGGGGAGCTGTTTTTT	CASSPQGFSGELFF
TRBV5-4	once	TRBD1	TRBJ2-5	TGTGCCAGCAGCCACGACAGGGGGGAGACCCAGTACTTC	CASSHDRGETQYF
TRBV6-5	-	-	TRBJ2-7	TGTGCCAGCAGTTACTCGACGGGGGTGAGAGCCTACGAGCAGTACTTC	CASSYSTGVRAYEQYF
TRBV2	-	-	TRBJ1-2	TGTGCCAGCAGGCCGGAAGGCAGGCCCTACACCTTC	CASRPEGRPYTF
TRBV9	-	TRBD2	TRBJ2-3	TGTGCCAGCAGCGCGGGGGGGCCATTAGTAGATACGCAGTATTTT	CASSAGGPLVDTQYF
TRBV18	-	-	TRBJ2-5	TGTGCCAGCTCCGCAGGAGGGGCAGGAGAGACCCAGTACTTC	CASSAGGAGETQYF
TRBV7-2	-	-	TRBJ2-1	TGTGCCAGCAGCTTATTGGGACTGTACAATGAGCAGTTCTTC	CASSLLGLYNEQFF
TRBV7-9	-	-	TRBJ2-5	TGTGCCAGCAGCTTAGGGCGACAGTTCCAAGAGACCCAGTACTTC	CASSLGRQFQETQYF
TRBV11-2	-	-	TRBJ2-2	TGTGCCAGCAGCCCCCGCCGTCGGGGTGGGACCGGGGAGCTGTTTTTT	CASSPRRRGGTGELFF
TRBV5-1	-	TRBD2	TRBJ2-1	TGCGCCAGCAGCGTTCTAGCGGGAGGGCCTTACAATGAGCAGTTCTTC	CASSVLAGGPYNEQFF
TRBV30	-	-	TRBJ2-1	TGTGCCTGGACCCCGCAGGGCCCGTACAATGAGCAGTTCTTC	CAWTPQGPYNEQFF
TRBV3-1/TRBV3-2	-	-	TRBJ2-2	TGTGCCAGCAGCCAGTATAGCGGAACCGGGGAGCTGTTTTTT	CASSQYSGTGELFF
TRBV12-3/TRBV12-4	once	TRBD1	TRBJ1-1	TGTGCCAGCAGACGAGCAGGGGGCACTGAAGCTTTCTTT	CASRRAGGTEAFF
TRBV5-1	-	-	TRBJ2-7	TGCGCCAGCAGCTTGGACAGGGCCAACGAGCAGTACTTC	CASSLDRANEQYF
TRBV4-3	-	TRBD1	TRBJ1-1	TGCGCCAGCAGAGGACAGGGGGCGAACACTGAAGCTTTCTTT	CASRGQGANTEAFF
TRBV19	-	TRBD1	TRBJ2-1	TGTGCCAGTAGTATCGAAGGGACAGGGGGCGATGAGCAGTTCTTC	CASSIEGTGGDEQFF
TRBV19	-	TRBD1	TRBJ1-6	TGTGCCAGTAGTCTCGGACAGGGAAATTCACCCCTCCACTTT	CASSLGQGNSPLHF
TRBV7-3	-	TRBD1	TRBJ1-5	TGTGCCAGCAGCTCCAGGGGGCCGGGGCCCCAGCATTTT	CASSSRGPGPQHF
TRBV6-2/TRBV6-3	-	-	TRBJ1-4	TGTGCCAGCAGTGTCCGGGAAGGAGAACTGTTTTTT	CASSVREGELFF
TRBV5-5	-	-	TRBJ1-2	TGTGCCAGCAGCTTGGCACAGGGTTACGGCTATGGCTACACCTTC	CASSLAQGYGYGYTF
TRBV3-1/TRBV3-2	once	-	TRBJ1-2	TGTGCCAGCAGTCCTTTCGCAGGCGATGGGGGCTACACCTTC	CASSPFAGDGGYTF
TRBV2	-	TRBD1	TRBJ2-1	TGTGCCGGGCAGGGGGTGGAAACTGAGCAGTTCTTC	CAGQGVETEQFF
TRBV28	-	TRBD2	TRBJ2-7	TGTGCCAGCAGTTCCCCAAGCGGGAGGGGGAACGAGCAGTACTTC	CASSSPSGRGNEQYF
TRBV7-8	-	-	TRBJ1-5	TGTGCCAGCAGCTTAGTCGGCGGACAGCCCCAGCATTTT	CASSLVGGQPQHF
TRBV5-1	-	TRBD1	TRBJ1-5	TGCGCCAGCAGCTGGGACAGGGACCAGCCCCAGCATTTT	CASSWDRDQPQHF
TRBV7-9	-	TRBD1	TRBJ1-2	TGTGCCAGCAGCAGGGGGGGACAGGGATTCTATGGCTACACCTTC	CASSRGGQGFYGYTF
TRBV14	few	TRBD1	TRBJ2-3	TGTGCCAGCAGCCGCAGCGGCAGGGGGCGCACAGATACGCAGTATTTT	CASSRSGRGRTDTQYF
TRBV7-2	few	-	TRBJ2-1	TGTGCCAGCAGCTTGAGCGGGACATACAATGAGCAGTTCTTC	CASSLSGTYNEQFF